What follows are 17 T cell receptor beta chains derived from one specimen sequenced in a study of shared clonotypes between healthy human individuals (dated by TCRdb to 2019 to 2021). For the CD8 naive samples, CD45RO-negative cells were positively selected for CCR7, yielding a CD45RA+CCR7+ population from which TemRA cells were excluded. The library was prepared using the immunoSEQ multiplex PCR assay. TCRdb re-hosts the immuneACCESS table, in-frame sequences only. Its copies lack some clones; in the studies checked, an unresolved V gene accounts for under half of them, and the cause for the rest is not known. This sample gives a few million clones in total; 93% of them show up just once. In total, the top ten clones hold less than 2% of the sample. Sequenced: naive CD8+ T cells from PBMCs. Taken with the paper, the label for cell subset or site translates to: CD45RA+CCR7+. These receptors were collected from a man aged 18 to 30 in good health. Some clones in this sample may be carry-over from other donors' samples.

CDR3 residues: CSVEGQYFEQFF. The CDR3 DNA sequence: TGCAGCGTTGAGGGACAGTACTTTGAGCAGTTCTTC. V and J are TRBV29-1 and TRBJ2-1, with TRBD1 matching 7 bases. The CDR3 has 12 residues. The germline V gene encodes CDR1 SQVTM and CDR2 ANQGSEA. The junction had 5 bases not matched to a gene; V was cut back by 3 bases and J by 9 bases.

The chain has TRBV11-2 and TRBJ2-7; 11 bases fit TRBD1. J lost 5 bases, V lost 6 bases, and 15 bases had no gene match. This CDR3 has 17 residues. Looked up from germline, CDR1 is SGHAT and CDR2 is FQNNGV. CDR3 protein: CASRSGTGGYRKDEQYF. The CDR3 region has the DNA TGTGCCAGCAGATCCGGGACAGGGGGATATAGGAAAGACGAGCAGTACTTC. The whole variable domain, filled in from reference TRBV11-2 and TRBJ2-7, reads EAGVAQSPRYKIIEKRQSVAFWCNPISGHATLYWYQQILGQGPKLLIQFQNNGVVDDSQLPKDRFSAERLKGVDSTLKIQPAKLEDSAVYLCASRSGTGGYRKDEQYFGPGTRLTVT.

This clone was picked up one time. V gene TRBV5-1 combines with J gene TRBJ1-5; 7 nucleotides match TRBD1. The CDR3 is 15 residues long. Per the germline V gene, CDR1 is SGHRS and CDR2 is YFSETQ. Trimming at V came to 1 base and at J to 5 bases, leaving 6 bases not matched to a gene. In DNA, the CDR3 is TGCGCCAGCAGCTTGCGGACAGGCCCCGATCAGCCCCAGCATTTT. It codes for CASSLRTGPDQPQHF.

The chain is built from TRBV27 and TRBJ1-2; D not certain. Trimming cost V 0 bases and J 0 bases, with 8 bases left between them. CDR3 length: 15 residues. Germline CDR1 reads MNHEY; CDR2 reads SMNVEV (reference sequence). DNA of the CDR3: TGTGCCAGCAGTTTATCGGAGACGGCTAACTATGGCTACACCTTC. The encoded protein is CASSLSETANYGYTF.

This chain connects TRBV4-1 to TRBJ2-7; D possibly corresponds to TRBD2 (5 bases). Germline V gene data show CDR1 as MGHRA and CDR2 as YSYEKL. The CDR3 sequence is 14 residues long. Deletions cut 4 bases from V and 4 bases from J, with 14 bases between. The CDR3 here is CASSLRTAQYEQYF. Written as DNA, the CDR3 is TGCGCCAGCAGCCTGAGGACTGCCCAATACGAGCAGTACTTC.

The chain links TRBV7-9 to TRBJ2-2, with D uncertain. Per the germline V gene, CDR1 is SEHNR and CDR2 is FQNEAQ (reference sequence). The CDR3 sequence is 11 residues long. With 5 bases removed from V and 10 bases from J, the gap between germline ends came to 8 bases. The CDR3 here is CASSPQPELFF. CDR3 DNA: TGTGCCAGCAGCCCCCAACCGGAGCTGTTTTTT.

The V call is TRBV7-9, the J call TRBJ2-7, with 8 bases that match TRBD1. CDR1 and CDR2 from the germline V gene are SEHNR and FQNEAQ (reference sequence). The CDR3 is made up of 17 amino acids. Trimming removed 5 bases from V and 5 bases from J; junction bases left unmatched: 17. The CDR3 DNA reads as TGTGCCAGCAGCCCACAACTACAGGACAGGGTCTTAAACGAGCAGTACTTC. Amino acid sequence: CASSPQLQDRVLNEQYF.

The CDR3 protein is CASSLYLAGFYEQYF. CDR3 DNA sequence: TGTGCCAGCAGTTTATACCTAGCGGGTTTCTACGAGCAGTACTTC. The rearrangement uses TRBV28 and TRBJ2-7, with 8 bases aligning to TRBD2. This CDR3 region has 15 residues. Germline V gene data show CDR1 as MDHEN and CDR2 as SYDVKM. The J segment lost 3 bases and the V segment lost 1 base, leaving 5 bases of the junction unmatched.

CDR3 amino acids: CASSTHGVNGQSSGNTIYF. CDR3 bases: TGTGCCAGCAGTACCCACGGGGTTAACGGACAGTCCTCTGGAAACACCATATATTTT. This rearrangement joins TRBV28 to TRBJ1-3; possibly TRBD1 for D (6 bases). Deletions cut 5 bases from V and 0 bases from J, with 23 bases between. CDR1 is MDHEN, CDR2 SYDVKM, per germline. The CDR3 covers 19 residues.

The chain is built from TRBV27 and TRBJ2-7; possible D gene TRBD1, 6 bases. The V end was cut by 6 bases, the J end by 5 bases, with 23 bases between. Germline V CDR1 and CDR2: MNHEY, SMNVEV (reference sequence). The CDR3 runs to 16 residues. CDR3 nucleotide sequence: TGTGCCAGCAGCGCGATCTCTGGACAGAGGGCCGACGAGCAGTACTTC. This codes for CASSAISGQRADEQYF.

The chain recombines TRBV19 with TRBJ2-2; the D is unclear. The length of the CDR3 is 12 residues. Germline lookup yields CDR1 LNHDA and CDR2 SQIVND (reference sequence). The ends were cut back, 7 bases at V and 8 bases at J, with 11 bases in the middle. CDR3 region: CASTSREGELFF. CDR3 in DNA: TGTGCCAGTACCTCCCGTGAGGGGGAGCTGTTTTTT.

The V gene is TRBV14, the J gene TRBJ2-2; 14 bases align to TRBD2. V dropped 1 base and J dropped 5; count of bases not matched to a gene: 9. Germline values: CDR1 SGHDN, CDR2 FVKESK. This CDR3 spans 19 amino acids. CDR3 region: CASSQGATSGRASTGELFF. CDR3 DNA sequence: TGTGCCAGCAGCCAAGGTGCGACTAGCGGGAGGGCCTCGACCGGGGAGCTGTTTTTT.

A note on this clone: Distinct nucleotide sequences in the sample also encode this CDR3. The V and J genes are TRBV27 and TRBJ2-1; TRBD2 matches 7 bases. Germline CDR1 is MNHEY and CDR2 is SMNVEV (reference sequence). The V segment lost 0 bases and the J segment 0 bases; nucleotides outside the gene matches: 2. The CDR3 covers 16 residues. The CDR3 loop is CASSLSPSGSYNEQFF. For the CDR3, the DNA is TGTGCCAGCAGTTTATCGCCTAGCGGCTCCTACAATGAGCAGTTCTTC.

This clone was counted a single time. The chain couples TRBV10-3 to TRBJ2-2; no firm D call. Per the germline V gene, CDR1 is ENHRY and CDR2 is SYGVKD. The CDR3 totals 15 residues. Trimming removed 4 bases at V and 3 bases at J, with 12 bases between. The CDR3 is CAISASVGHTGELFF. The CDR3 DNA follows: TGTGCCATCAGTGCGTCCGTCGGACACACCGGGGAGCTGTTTTTT.

This clone showed up just a few times. This sequence joins TRBV14 and TRBJ2-2; D not resolved. Germline loops: CDR1 SGHDN, CDR2 FVKESK. Trimming shortened V by 1 base and J by 7 bases, and 13 bases separated the two germline ends. The CDR3 sequence is 15 residues long. The CDR3 here is CASSQGLVISGELFF. The CDR3 region has the DNA TGTGCCAGCAGCCAAGGCCTAGTAATAAGCGGGGAGCTGTTTTTT.

This chain joins TRBV28 and TRBJ2-5, with D uncertain. Germline V CDR1 and CDR2: MDHEN, SYDVKM. V lost 9 bases, J lost 5 bases, and 10 bases lay in between. CDR3 length: 11 residues. CDR3 residues: CASLKSETQYF. CDR3 DNA sequence: TGTGCCAGTCTAAAGTCGGAGACCCAGTACTTC.

V usage is TRBV7-9 and J usage is TRBJ2-2, with 7 bases identical to TRBD2. Trimming at V came to 4 bases and at J to 4 bases, leaving 6 bases not matched to a gene. The V gene's germline CDR1 is SEHNR and CDR2 FQNEAQ (reference sequence). This CDR3 has 15 amino acids. CDR3 protein: CASSSTWGGTGELFF. The CDR3 coding sequence is TGTGCCAGCAGCTCCACGTGGGGGGGCACCGGGGAGCTGTTTTTT. The variable domain in full, with the rest retrieved from reference TRBV7-9 and TRBJ2-2, is DTGVSQNPRHKITKRGQNVTFRCDPISEHNRLYWYRQTLGQGPEFLTYFQNEAQLEKSRLLSDRFSAERPKGSFSTLEIQRTEQGDSAMYLCASSSTWGGTGELFFGEGSRLTVL.